The clone carrying this T cell receptor beta chain was seen a handful of times. The CDR3 loop spans 14 amino acids. Germline CDR1 reads SGDLS; CDR2 reads YYNGEE. V was pared by 3 bases and J by 1 base, with 10 bases between. These data come from a study of T-cell memory formation after mild COVID-19. Study-wide context: Largely donor-specific TCR clusters were found.

Constant-segment primers and 5'RACE yielded cDNA libraries for TCR alpha and TCR beta, each carrying sample barcodes and UMIs. A single record per CDR3 protein comes from TCRdb applying MiXCR to the 5' RACE reads. The sample records 200,000 to 250,000 distinct CDR3 sequences, 8% to 10% being singletons. The chain carries TRBV9 and TRBJ2-5; a possible D gene is TRBD2 (6 bases). The clonotype originates from a man between 18 and 29 years old who had mild COVID-19 (a few samples of this study predate the infection). Cell type and time point are not known. The sequenced material came from PBMCs or a T cell subset sorted from them (not recorded which). CDR3 DNA: TGTGCCAGCAGCGCCCCCGGGGGCCAAGAGACCCAGTACTTC. Translating gives CASSAPGGQETQYF.